Below, 17 T cell receptor beta chains from the same sample are listed, as sequenced in a study of shared clonotypes between healthy human individuals. Assay used: immunoSEQ multiplex PCR; TCRdb lists only in-frame clones, some missing. The repertoire has roughly 2 million clones, roughly 94% of them found once; the top ten carry about 0.13%. Material for sequencing was naive CD4+ T cells sorted from blood. Subset defined: CD45RA+ positively selected. The source is a man aged 18 to 29 in good health.

This chain links TRBV27 with TRBJ2-7; D may match TRBD1 or TRBD2 (6 bases each). The germline V gene has CDR1 MNHEY and CDR2 SMNVEV (reference sequence). Trimming took off 6 bases at V and 1 base at J, with 22 bases between the two ends. This CDR3 is built from 17 residues. CDR3 loop: CASRFIGTGAASYEQYF. The DNA of the CDR3 is TGTGCCAGCAGATTCATCGGGACGGGGGCAGCGTCCTACGAGCAGTACTTC.

This clone has only one observation. Other DNA variants within this sample encode the same CDR3. The genes are TRBV18 and TRBJ2-3; maybe TRBD2 (5 bases). Deletions cut 3 bases from V and 0 bases from J, with 7 bases between. The CDR3 loop spans 14 amino acids. In germline, CDR1 is KGHSH, CDR2 LQKENI. CDR3 nucleotide sequence: TGTGCCAGCTCACCGGGGAGAAGCACAGATACGCAGTATTTT. Protein: CASSPGRSTDTQYF.

J is TRBJ1-3 and V is TRBV28, with a weak D call TRBD1 (5 bases). V was cut by 6 bases and J by 3 bases, with 15 bases left in between. This CDR3 spans 15 amino acids. CDR1 MDHEN and CDR2 SYDVKM come from the germline V gene. The CDR3 protein is CASRPTVEGGNTIYF. CDR3 sequence (DNA): TGTGCCAGCAGGCCGACAGTTGAAGGTGGAAACACCATATATTTT.

The chain links TRBV29-1 to TRBJ1-3; a weak D match, TRBD1 (5 bases). CDR1 is SQVTM, CDR2 ANQGSEA, per germline. This CDR3 comprises 12 residues. CDR3 DNA sequence: TGCAGGGTCCTGGGGCCTGGAAACACCATATATTTT. Protein sequence: CRVLGPGNTIYF.

The chain links TRBV2 to TRBJ2-1; 10 nucleotides match TRBD2. V lost 7 bases to trimming and J lost 4 bases; unmatched junction nucleotides: 10. There are 16 residues in the CDR3. The germline V gene encodes CDR1 SNHLY and CDR2 FYNNEI. The CDR3 protein is CASMGSGRAYYNEQFF. The DNA for the CDR3 is TGTGCCAGCATGGGGAGCGGGAGGGCCTATTACAATGAGCAGTTCTTC.

V usage is TRBV19 and J usage is TRBJ1-3; a possible D gene is TRBD1 (6 bases). This CDR3 is built from 16 residues. Germline lookup yields CDR1 LNHDA and CDR2 SQIVND (reference sequence). V lost 2 bases and J lost 0, with 11 bases in between. The CDR3 sequence is CASSIRTAYSGNTIYF. As DNA, the CDR3 is TGTGCCAGTAGTATACGGACAGCCTACTCTGGAAACACCATATATTTT.

This clone was seen only once. The chain links TRBV6-5 to TRBJ2-1, with D possibly TRBD1 on 6 matching bases. V lost 7 bases to trimming and J lost 10 bases, with 11 bases between them. The CDR3 is 11 residues long. Germline CDR1 reads MNHEY; CDR2 reads SVGAGI. The CDR3 sequence is CASKGDREQFF. CDR3 DNA sequence: TGTGCCAGCAAGGGGGATCGGGAGCAGTTCTTC.

V gene TRBV7-2 combines with J gene TRBJ2-7; D is ambiguous. The CDR3 totals 14 residues. Trimming took 1 base from V and 6 from J, leaving 13 bases between them. Germline V CDR1 and CDR2: SGHTA, FQGNSA. The CDR3 spells CASSLVFGYGEQYF. For the CDR3, the DNA is TGTGCCAGCAGCTTAGTCTTCGGATATGGCGAGCAGTACTTC.

This clone occurred once. The rearrangement joins TRBV28 to TRBJ1-5, with D tentatively TRBD1 (5 bases). The V end was cut by 6 bases, the J end by 1 base, with 13 bases between. The germline V gene has CDR1 MDHEN and CDR2 SYDVKM. The CDR3 totals 15 residues. In DNA, the CDR3 is TGTGCCAGCAGCCAGGCAGGGCAAAGCAATCAGCCCCAGCATTTT. It specifies CASSQAGQSNQPQHF. The full variable domain, rest sourced from reference TRBV28 and TRBJ1-5, is DVKVTQSSRYLVKRTGEKVFLECVQDMDHENMFWYRQDPGLGLRLIYFSYDVKMKEKGDIPEGYSVSREKKERFSLILESASTNQTSMYLCASSQAGQSNQPQHFGDGTRLSIL.

The chain links TRBV6-6 to TRBJ2-1, with 9 nucleotides matching TRBD1. The CDR3 covers 15 residues. Germline lookup yields CDR1 MNHNY and CDR2 SVGAGI (reference sequence). V dropped 6 bases and J dropped 7; count of bases not matched to a gene: 10. The CDR3 sequence: CASSLTGGFRNEQFF. The CDR3 DNA reads as TGTGCCAGCAGCCTAACAGGGGGCTTCAGGAATGAGCAGTTCTTC.

This clone was seen a single time. The genes are TRBV10-1 and TRBJ2-5, with 9 bases that match TRBD2. Germline lookup yields CDR1 WNHNN and CDR2 SYGVQD (reference sequence). This CDR3 is built from 15 residues. Trimming removed 6 bases from V and 1 base from J; junction bases left unmatched: 6. CDR3 DNA sequence: TGCGCCAGCAGCGCTAGCGGGAACTTCCAAGAGACCCAGTACTTC. It yields the protein CASSASGNFQETQYF.

This chain joins TRBV29-1 and TRBJ1-3; D is undetermined. V lost 4 bases, J lost 0 bases, and 7 bases lay in between. Germline loops: CDR1 SQVTM, CDR2 ANQGSEA. This CDR3 is 13 amino acids long. In DNA, the CDR3 is TGCAGCGTTGTTCGCCTCTCTGGAAACACCATATATTTT. The encoded protein is CSVVRLSGNTIYF.

Turning to this clone: One end of the junction varies from germline; a read error may be responsible. As DNA, the CDR3 is TGTGCCAGCAGCTTTACACAGGCCCTTAGGATCTTC. The encoded protein is CASSFTQALRIF. This chain links TRBV6-6 with TRBJ1-2, with a tentative D call TRBD1 (5 bases). The CDR3 covers 12 residues. Germline values: CDR1 MNHNY, CDR2 SVGAGI (reference sequence).

The chain is built from TRBV5-1 and TRBJ2-7, with 8 nucleotides matching TRBD1. Germline loops: CDR1 SGHRS, CDR2 YFSETQ. The CDR3 totals 15 residues. V shed 7 bases, J shed 3 bases, and the junction held 12 bases outside the gene matches. The CDR3 DNA reads TGCGCCAGCGCATCCGACAGGGGCGTGGGCTACGAGCAGTACTTC. Its translation is CASASDRGVGYEQYF.

CDR3 residues: CASSSGTGHNEQFF. The CDR3 DNA reads as TGCGCCAGCAGCTCGGGGACAGGGCATAATGAGCAGTTCTTC. The J gene is TRBJ2-1, the V gene TRBV5-1; TRBD1 matches 9 bases. CDR3 length: 14 amino acids. V shed 3 bases and J 7 bases; nucleotides not matched to a gene: 5. Germline CDR1 and CDR2: SGHRS and YFSETQ.

The count of this clone is one. The genes are TRBV9 and TRBJ1-2; TRBD1 is a possible D gene (6 bases). Germline-derived CDR1 and CDR2 are SGDLS and YYNGEE. V gave up 0 bases and J gave up 4 bases, with 19 bases separating them. CDR3 size: 17 residues. The CDR3 reads CASSVGPRQANTYGYTF. CDR3 DNA sequence: TGTGCCAGCAGCGTAGGCCCCAGACAGGCCAATACCTATGGCTACACCTTC.

The V call is TRBV27, the J call TRBJ2-7; D is unresolved. V was cut by 5 bases and J by 3 bases, with 11 bases left in between. CDR3 length: 13 residues. From germline, CDR1 is MNHEY and CDR2 SMNVEV (reference sequence). CDR3 amino acids: CASSQVNDYEQYF. CDR3 nucleotides: TGTGCCAGCAGTCAGGTGAACGACTACGAGCAGTACTTC.